The rows below give T cell receptor beta chains drawn from one sample of a study of Ad26.COV2.S vaccination and SARS-CoV-2 variants. Using immunoSEQ multiplex PCR, the repertoire was profiled, and TCRdb retains in-frame clones only, with some absent. The table includes roughly 350,000 clones, less than 90% detected once. Sequences were derived from peripheral blood, sampled in a trial of Ad26.COV2.S vaccine versus placebo. These TCRs come from a person between 18 and 60 years old who received the Ad26.COV2.S COVID-19 vaccine or a placebo. Each CDR3 is given with its conserved first and last residue. The D gene is left open where the match is weak. For some rows the clone size is stated as once, few or many, or as a class when expanded; others skip it.

V gene: TRBV6-5; clone size: NA; J gene: TRBJ2-7; D gene: NA; CDR3 DNA: TGTGCCAGCAGCCAATCGGGGAACTACGAGCAGTACTTC; CDR3 protein: CASSQSGNYEQYF
V gene: TRBV28; clone size: NA; J gene: TRBJ2-7; D gene: NA; CDR3 DNA: TGTGCCAGCAGTTCCCGTAGCGCCTTAGATTCCTACGAGCAGTACTTC; CDR3 protein: CASSSRSALDSYEQYF
V gene: TRBV5-4; clone size: NA; J gene: TRBJ1-2; D gene: NA; CDR3 DNA: TGTGCCAGCAGCCGCTCCGGGACTAACTATGGCTACACCTTC; CDR3 protein: CASSRSGTNYGYTF
V gene: TRBV5-4; clone size: NA; J gene: TRBJ2-1; D gene: TRBD1; CDR3 DNA: TGTGCCACGGGACGGGACAGGGGGCTAAATGAGCAGTTCTTC; CDR3 protein: CATGRDRGLNEQFF
V gene: TRBV30; clone size: NA; J gene: TRBJ1-6; D gene: NA; CDR3 DNA: TGTGCCTGGAGTGTAGGGGGGGCAAGCTCCTATAATTCACCCCTCCACTTT; CDR3 protein: CAWSVGGASSYNSPLHF
V gene: TRBV7-5; clone size: NA; J gene: TRBJ2-1; D gene: NA; CDR3 DNA: TGTGCCAGAAGCTTAAAACAGGGGGATCACAATGAGCAGTTCTTC; CDR3 protein: CARSLKQGDHNEQFF
V gene: TRBV5-5; clone size: NA; J gene: TRBJ2-3; D gene: NA; CDR3 DNA: TGTGCCAGCAGCTTGGATCTGGCTAGAGCAGTAGATACGCAGTATTTT; CDR3 protein: CASSLDLARAVDTQYF
V gene: TRBV19; clone size: NA; J gene: TRBJ2-3; D gene: TRBD2; CDR3 DNA: TGTGCCAGTAGTAAGGGACTAGCGGGGAAGTCGGATACGCAGTATTTT; CDR3 protein: CASSKGLAGKSDTQYF
V gene: TRBV18; clone size: NA; J gene: TRBJ1-3; D gene: NA; CDR3 DNA: TGTGCCAGCTCACCATTTACAGGGAACTCTGGAAACACCATATATTTT; CDR3 protein: CASSPFTGNSGNTIYF
V gene: TRBV12-5; clone size: NA; J gene: TRBJ2-1; D gene: NA; CDR3 DNA: TGTGCTAGTCTGGAGGCTGAAGTTTATGAGCAGTTCTTC; CDR3 protein: CASLEAEVYEQFF
V gene: TRBV6-2/TRBV6-3; clone size: few; J gene: TRBJ1-5; D gene: TRBD1; CDR3 DNA: TGTGCCAGCAGTTGGGGACAGTTGGGTCAGCCCCAGCATTTT; CDR3 protein: CASSWGQLGQPQHF
V gene: TRBV27; clone size: NA; J gene: TRBJ1-2; D gene: NA; CDR3 DNA: TGTGCCAGCAGTTTTATGCACAGGGCGGCTGGCTACACCTTC; CDR3 protein: CASSFMHRAAGYTF
V gene: TRBV24-1; clone size: NA; J gene: TRBJ1-5; D gene: NA; CDR3 DNA: TGTGCCACCAGTCAGGGTGGAGGTCAGCCCCAGCATTTT; CDR3 protein: CATSQGGGQPQHF
V gene: TRBV19; clone size: NA; J gene: TRBJ1-1; D gene: NA; CDR3 DNA: TGTGCCAGCCGGACAGTCACGAACACTGAAGCTTTCTTT; CDR3 protein: CASRTVTNTEAFF
V gene: TRBV5-4; clone size: once; J gene: TRBJ1-5; D gene: TRBD1; CDR3 DNA: TGTGCCAGCAGCTTACAGGGGGCAAGTCAGCCCCAGCATTTT; CDR3 protein: CASSLQGASQPQHF
V gene: TRBV7-3; clone size: NA; J gene: TRBJ1-5; D gene: NA; CDR3 DNA: TGTGCCAGCAGCTTAAATTCGGGTACGGGTCAGCCCCAGCATTTT; CDR3 protein: CASSLNSGTGQPQHF
V gene: TRBV4-1; clone size: NA; J gene: TRBJ1-5; D gene: NA; CDR3 DNA: TGCGCCAGCAGCCAAGATACTGGGGGAAGCAATCAGCCCCAGCATTTT; CDR3 protein: CASSQDTGGSNQPQHF
V gene: TRBV30; clone size: NA; J gene: TRBJ2-3; D gene: NA; CDR3 DNA: TGTGCCTGGAGTGTTGGGGGCGGGGGCACAGATACGCAGTATTTT; CDR3 protein: CAWSVGGGGTDTQYF
V gene: TRBV6-2/TRBV6-3; clone size: NA; J gene: TRBJ1-2; D gene: NA; CDR3 DNA: TGTGCCAGCAGCCAGGGACCGACAAGGGGCTACACCTTC; CDR3 protein: CASSQGPTRGYTF
V gene: TRBV6-2/TRBV6-3; clone size: NA; J gene: TRBJ1-6; D gene: NA; CDR3 DNA: TGTGCCAGCAGTCAGAATTCACCCCTCCACTTT; CDR3 protein: CASSQNSPLHF
V gene: TRBV29-1; clone size: NA; J gene: TRBJ2-3; D gene: NA; CDR3 DNA: TGCAGCGTTGTATGGCAGGTGAAAACAGATACGCAGTATTTT; CDR3 protein: CSVVWQVKTDTQYF
V gene: TRBV2; clone size: few; J gene: TRBJ2-1; D gene: TRBD2; CDR3 DNA: TGTGCCAGCAAGGGGAGTCAGATTTCGACTAGCTTTGATGGTGAGCAGTTCTTC; CDR3 protein: CASKGSQISTSFDGEQFF
V gene: TRBV2; clone size: few; J gene: TRBJ2-1; D gene: TRBD1; CDR3 DNA: TGTGCCAGCAGTACCGGACAGGCCTACAATGAGCAGTTCTTC; CDR3 protein: CASSTGQAYNEQFF
V gene: TRBV6-5; clone size: NA; J gene: TRBJ1-5; D gene: TRBD1; CDR3 DNA: TGTGCCAGCAGTCTCGACAGGGATCAGCCCCAGCATTTT; CDR3 protein: CASSLDRDQPQHF
V gene: TRBV28; clone size: NA; J gene: TRBJ1-1; D gene: TRBD1; CDR3 DNA: TGTGCCAGCAGCCCGGGACAGGGTGCCTCTGAAGCTTTCTTT; CDR3 protein: CASSPGQGASEAFF
V gene: TRBV4-3; clone size: NA; J gene: TRBJ1-1; D gene: NA; CDR3 DNA: TGCGCCAGCAGCCCCGGGCCTATCACTGAAGCTTTCTTT; CDR3 protein: CASSPGPITEAFF
V gene: TRBV19; clone size: once; J gene: TRBJ1-2; D gene: NA; CDR3 DNA: TGTGCCACCCAGTCGAGCCGTCCTAACTATGGCTACACCTTC; CDR3 protein: CATQSSRPNYGYTF
V gene: TRBV2; clone size: few; J gene: TRBJ2-7; D gene: NA; CDR3 DNA: TGTGCCACCACGGGCGTCAGCTCCTACGAGCAGTACTTC; CDR3 protein: CATTGVSSYEQYF
V gene: TRBV5-3; clone size: NA; J gene: TRBJ2-1; D gene: TRBD2; CDR3 DNA: TGTGCCAGAACCCCATCCGAGGAGCGGGACCCTACAAGCTCCTACAATGAGCAGTTCTTC; CDR3 protein: CARTPSEERDPTSSYNEQFF
V gene: TRBV7-3; clone size: NA; J gene: TRBJ1-1; D gene: NA; CDR3 DNA: TGTGCCAGCAGCTGGAGGGTGAACACTGAAGCTTTCTTT; CDR3 protein: CASSWRVNTEAFF
V gene: TRBV2; clone size: once; J gene: TRBJ1-5; D gene: NA; CDR3 DNA: TGTGCCAGCAGTGAAAGGCGGCAGGGGTACAATCAGCCCCAGCATTTT; CDR3 protein: CASSERRQGYNQPQHF
V gene: TRBV28; clone size: NA; J gene: TRBJ1-1; D gene: NA; CDR3 DNA: TGTGCCAGCAGTTTTTTGGTCCCAGCTACGAACACTGAAGCTTTCTTT; CDR3 protein: CASSFLVPATNTEAFF
V gene: TRBV7-9; clone size: NA; J gene: TRBJ1-1; D gene: NA; CDR3 DNA: TGTGCCAGCAGCTTAGGGTATTCTGAAGCTTTCTTT; CDR3 protein: CASSLGYSEAFF
V gene: TRBV6-1; clone size: NA; J gene: TRBJ1-1; D gene: TRBD1; CDR3 DNA: TGTGCCAGCAGTGAAGCGCTACAGGGGGCTGGTGAAGCTTTCTTT; CDR3 protein: CASSEALQGAGEAFF
V gene: TRBV6-2/TRBV6-3; clone size: NA; J gene: TRBJ2-2; D gene: NA; CDR3 DNA: TGTGCCAGCAGTTCGTCGGGAGAAGCCGGGGAGCTGTTTTTT; CDR3 protein: CASSSSGEAGELFF
V gene: TRBV5-4; clone size: NA; J gene: TRBJ1-3; D gene: TRBD1; CDR3 DNA: TGTGCCAGCAGCTTACAGGGGACGGGCAACACCATATATTTT; CDR3 protein: CASSLQGTGNTIYF
V gene: TRBV27; clone size: NA; J gene: TRBJ2-2; D gene: TRBD2; CDR3 DNA: TGTGCCAGCAGTTTAGGGACTAGTTTTGACACCGGGGAGCTGTTTTTT; CDR3 protein: CASSLGTSFDTGELFF
V gene: TRBV7-2; clone size: few; J gene: TRBJ2-6; D gene: NA; CDR3 DNA: TGTGCCAGCAGCTTAGGGACAGTTCTCTCTGGGGCCAACGTCCTGACTTTC; CDR3 protein: CASSLGTVLSGANVLTF
V gene: TRBV11-2; clone size: NA; J gene: TRBJ2-3; D gene: NA; CDR3 DNA: TGTGCCAGCAGCTTAGATCGGGTAGAGGGGCGGTATACGCAGTATTTT; CDR3 protein: CASSLDRVEGRYTQYF
V gene: TRBV7-9; clone size: once; J gene: TRBJ2-1; D gene: NA; CDR3 DNA: TGTGCCAGCGAGGGGGAGTCGGGTAGTGAGCAGTTCTTC; CDR3 protein: CASEGESGSEQFF
V gene: TRBV24-1; clone size: NA; J gene: TRBJ2-2; D gene: NA; CDR3 DNA: TGTGCCACCAGTGATTCTGGCAGGGGGGCCACCGGGGAGCTGTTTTTT; CDR3 protein: CATSDSGRGATGELFF
V gene: TRBV20-1; clone size: NA; J gene: TRBJ2-7; D gene: NA; CDR3 DNA: TGCAGTGCTAGTAGCGGGACAGGGACCTACGAGCAGTACTTC; CDR3 protein: CSASSGTGTYEQYF
V gene: TRBV29-1; clone size: NA; J gene: TRBJ1-2; D gene: TRBD1; CDR3 DNA: TGCAGCGTTGGGGCCCGGGACAGACTAGCCCCTAACTATGGCTACACCTTC; CDR3 protein: CSVGARDRLAPNYGYTF
V gene: TRBV29-1; clone size: once; J gene: TRBJ1-1; D gene: NA; CDR3 DNA: TGCAGCGTTATACAGGGTAACACTGAAGCTTTCTTT; CDR3 protein: CSVIQGNTEAFF
V gene: TRBV27; clone size: NA; J gene: TRBJ1-5; D gene: NA; CDR3 DNA: TGTGCCAGCAGGCTCCAGGGGATGAGCAATCAGCCCCAGCATTTT; CDR3 protein: CASRLQGMSNQPQHF
V gene: TRBV9; clone size: NA; J gene: TRBJ2-3; D gene: NA; CDR3 DNA: TGTGCCAGCAACAGGGTCACAGATACGCAGTATTTT; CDR3 protein: CASNRVTDTQYF
V gene: TRBV30; clone size: NA; J gene: TRBJ2-5; D gene: NA; CDR3 DNA: TGTGCCTGGAGTGATTTCCCAGAGACCCAGTACTTC; CDR3 protein: CAWSDFPETQYF
V gene: TRBV10-3; clone size: NA; J gene: TRBJ1-2; D gene: NA; CDR3 DNA: TGTGCCGCGACGACGGCGGGCTCTAACTATGGCTACACCTTC; CDR3 protein: CAATTAGSNYGYTF
V gene: TRBV9; clone size: NA; J gene: TRBJ2-7; D gene: NA; CDR3 DNA: TGTGCCAGCAGCGGTGGAGGGAAGTTATCCTACGAGCAGTACTTC; CDR3 protein: CASSGGGKLSYEQYF